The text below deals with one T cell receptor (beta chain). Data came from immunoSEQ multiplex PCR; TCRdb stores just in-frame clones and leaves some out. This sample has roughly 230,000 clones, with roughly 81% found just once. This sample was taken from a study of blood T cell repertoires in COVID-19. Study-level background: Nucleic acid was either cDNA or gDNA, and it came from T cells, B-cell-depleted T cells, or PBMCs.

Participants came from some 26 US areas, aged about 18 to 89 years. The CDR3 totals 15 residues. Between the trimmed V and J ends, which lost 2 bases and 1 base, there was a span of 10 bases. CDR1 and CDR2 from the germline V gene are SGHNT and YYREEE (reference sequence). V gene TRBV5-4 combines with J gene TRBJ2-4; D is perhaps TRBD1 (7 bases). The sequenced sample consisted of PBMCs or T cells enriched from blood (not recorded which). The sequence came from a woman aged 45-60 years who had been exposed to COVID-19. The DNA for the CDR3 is TGTGCCAGCAGCTTCAGGGGGGTCGCCAAAAACATTCAGTACTTC. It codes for CASSFRGVAKNIQYF.